This T cell receptor beta chain was sequenced in a study of cytomegalovirus exposure and HLA in healthy donors. Looking at the study overall: In terms of ancestry, the Caucasian-associated cluster contained about four fifths of the roughly 400 genotyped donors.

To note about this clone: Its antigen is as yet unknown.

Primers for the PCR totalled 60 Vbeta and 13 Jbeta. The assay was immunoSEQ multiplex PCR, and TCRdb's table has in-frame clones only and misses some. The repertoire holds 150,000 to 200,000 clones, with 65% to 85% as singletons. Broader study findings: As a later analysis revealed, the rate of TCR association differed by HLA locus, with DRB1 most and HLA-C fewest.

The CDR3 has 14 amino acids. The V end lost 11 bases, the J end lost 5 bases, and 16 bases lay between the germline ends. Germline V gives CDR1 MNHNS, CDR2 SASEGT. This receptor was obtained from a man between 18 and 29 years old in good health and CMV-seronegative. The chain has TRBV6-1 and TRBJ1-6; D is possibly TRBD1 (6 bases). The sequencing sample was made of PBMCs. The CDR3 DNA sequence: TGTGCCCGGACAAACAGGGTCCATAATTCACCCCTCCACTTT. It encodes CARTNRVHNSPLHF.